The 30 T cell receptor beta chains below were found in one sample sequenced in a study of cytomegalovirus exposure and HLA in healthy donors. In the PCR, 60 Vbeta and 13 Jbeta primers were used. The table came from immunoSEQ multiplex PCR; TCRdb's copy has only in-frame clones and leaves some out. The table includes about 120,000 clones, around 75% detected once. The sequenced material came from PBMCs. Every receptor here comes from a young woman in good health and CMV-seronegative.

The chain is built from TRBV2 and TRBJ1-5; D is unresolved. V gave up 3 bases and J gave up 3 bases, with 9 bases separating them. The CDR3 contains 14 residues. CDR1 SNHLY and CDR2 FYNNEI come from the germline V gene. CDR3 DNA sequence: TGTGCCAGCAGTGATTATAAAATCAATCAGCCCCAGCATTTT. Translation gives CASSDYKINQPQHF.

The chain combines TRBV7-9 with TRBJ2-7; 7 bases agree with TRBD1. Trimming at V came to 3 bases and at J to 0 bases, leaving 8 bases not matched to a gene. There are 16 residues in the CDR3. Germline lookup yields CDR1 SEHNR and CDR2 FQNEAQ (reference sequence). The CDR3 sequence is CASSFQGVKSSYEQYF. The CDR3 DNA is TGTGCCAGCAGCTTTCAGGGGGTAAAGAGCTCCTACGAGCAGTACTTC.

This clone appeared once. The chain carries TRBV7-6 and TRBJ1-2; TRBD1 matches at 12 bases. There are 16 residues in the CDR3. V shed 1 base and J 8 bases; nucleotides not matched to a gene: 8. The germline V gene has CDR1 SGHVS and CDR2 FNYEAQ. The CDR3 protein is CASSLVAGTGGAGYTF. CDR3 sequence (DNA): TGTGCCAGCAGCTTAGTTGCAGGGACAGGGGGCGCGGGCTACACCTTC.

This clone was observed a few times. The V gene is TRBV18, the J gene TRBJ1-2; the D is unclear. V lost 2 bases to trimming and J lost 6 bases, with 13 bases between them. Germline V gives CDR1 KGHSH, CDR2 LQKENI. The CDR3 is 14 amino acids. In DNA, the CDR3 is TGTGCCAGCTCACCATCCATAGAGGGTGATGGCTACACCTTC. Its translation: CASSPSIEGDGYTF.

CDR3 DNA: TGTGCCAGCAGCCCCTGGGTAGAGGCGAACACCGGGGAGCTGTTTTTT. Translation: CASSPWVEANTGELFF. The rearrangement links TRBV5-4 to TRBJ2-2; no reliable D call. The CDR3 sequence is 16 residues long. CDR1 and CDR2 (germline): SGHNT, YYREEE (reference sequence). Trimming took off 4 bases at V and 0 bases at J, with 13 bases between the two ends. Drawing the rest from reference TRBV5-4 and TRBJ2-2, the complete variable domain is ETGVTQSPTHLIKTRGQQVTLRCSSQSGHNTVSWYQQALGQGPQFIFQYYREEENGRGNFPPRFSGLQFPNYSSELNVNALELDDSALYLCASSPWVEANTGELFFGEGSRLTVL.

The chain joins TRBV27 to TRBJ1-5; 7 nucleotides match TRBD1. Germline lookup yields CDR1 MNHEY and CDR2 SMNVEV (reference sequence). V was clipped by 6 bases and J by 5 bases; unmatched bases: 7. This CDR3 region has 14 residues. For the CDR3, the DNA is TGTGCCAGCAGCTCGACAGGGACAGATCAGCCCCAGCATTTT. This sequence encodes CASSSTGTDQPQHF.

V gene TRBV27 combines with J gene TRBJ1-1, with 9 bases aligning to TRBD1. The CDR3 has 14 residues. Germline-derived CDR1 and CDR2 are MNHEY and SMNVEV (reference sequence). Trimming cost V 6 bases and J 6 bases; bases outside gene matches: 8. The CDR3 nucleotides read TGTGCCAGCAGCACCGGGACAGGGCCCGCTGAAGCTTTCTTT. Amino acid sequence: CASSTGTGPAEAFF.

The table lists this clone with a count of one. The V gene is TRBV6-1, the J gene TRBJ2-7; D is perhaps TRBD2 (5 bases). CDR3 length: 14 amino acids. Germline loops: CDR1 MNHNS, CDR2 SASEGT. V gave up 6 bases and J gave up 2 bases, with 14 bases separating them. CDR3 nucleotide sequence: TGTGCCAGCAGGCCTCCTTCCGGGACCTACGAGCAGTACTTC. This translates into CASRPPSGTYEQYF.

There are a few counts of this clone. This sequence joins TRBV5-1 and TRBJ1-4, with TRBD1 matching over 9 bases. Germline CDR1 SGHRS, CDR2 YFSETQ. The CDR3 totals 16 residues. J was trimmed by 0 bases and V by 3 bases; bases with no gene match: 3. CDR3 in DNA: TGCGCCAGCAGCTGGGACAGGGAGACAACTAATGAAAAACTGTTTTTT. Translating it yields CASSWDRETTNEKLFF.

This clone was counted between two and nine times. This chain connects TRBV6-6 to TRBJ1-5; 7 bases line up with TRBD1. CDR3 length: 16 residues. The trim removed 5 bases at V and 5 bases at J, leaving 12 bases unmatched. The germline CDR1 and CDR2 sequences are MNHNY and SVGAGI (reference sequence). The CDR3 coding sequence is TGTGCCAGCAGTCAAACAGGGGCGCCTGGGCATCAGCCCCAGCATTTT. Its protein is CASSQTGAPGHQPQHF.

This chain links TRBV30 with TRBJ1-5; D unclear. The germline CDR1 and CDR2 sequences are GTSNPN and SVGIG (reference sequence). The V end lost 3 bases, the J end lost 11 bases, and 17 bases lay between the germline ends. The CDR3 extends over 13 amino acids. This CDR3 is CAWRGIGDRAQHF. The DNA of the CDR3 is TGTGCCTGGAGAGGAATCGGGGATCGGGCCCAGCATTTT.

About this clone itself: Other DNA sequences in the sample encode the same CDR3. The rearrangement uses TRBV6-6 and TRBJ2-7; 8 positions match TRBD1. The CDR3 covers 13 residues. Germline V CDR1 and CDR2: MNHNY, SVGAGI (reference sequence). The junction had 5 bases not matched to a gene; V was cut back by 5 bases and J by 5 bases. CDR3 DNA sequence: TGTGCCAGCAGTCCGTACAGGGGGAACGAGCAGTACTTC. The encoded protein is CASSPYRGNEQYF.

The chain combines TRBV19 with TRBJ2-5, with 10 bases aligning to TRBD2. Germline CDR1 reads LNHDA; CDR2 reads SQIVND (reference sequence). After removal of 4 bases from V and 6 bases from J, the junction contained 8 bases not matched to a gene. The CDR3 totals 15 residues. CDR3 DNA sequence: TGTGCCAGTAGTAGACTAGCGGGCACCAAGAAGACCCAGTACTTC. It codes for CASSRLAGTKKTQYF.

The gene calls are TRBV14 and TRBJ1-1, with D tentatively TRBD1 (5 bases). The CDR3 totals 12 residues. Germline-derived CDR1 and CDR2 are SGHDN and FVKESK. V shed 4 bases and J shed 5 bases, with 8 bases lying between them. CDR3 sequence: CASSPKGTEAFF. DNA for the CDR3: TGTGCCAGCAGCCCAAAGGGGACTGAAGCTTTCTTT. Full variable domain (rest looked up from reference TRBV14 and TRBJ1-1): EAGVTQFPSHSVIEKGQTVTLRCDPISGHDNLYWYRRVMGKEIKFLLHFVKESKQDESGMPNNRFLAERTGGTYSTLKVQPAELEDSGVYFCASSPKGTEAFFGQGTRLTVV.

This clone showed up many times. The J gene is TRBJ1-1, the V gene TRBV7-9; no definite D call. The V and J ends lost 5 bases and 4 bases respectively, with 17 bases between them. Germline values: CDR1 SEHNR, CDR2 FQNEAQ (reference sequence). The CDR3 contains 15 residues. CDR3 coding DNA: TGTGCCAGCAGCCCCAAGGTCCGGGTTGGCACTGAAGCTTTCTTT. It translates to CASSPKVRVGTEAFF.

The chain is built from TRBV5-8 and TRBJ1-2, with D perhaps matching TRBD1 (6 bases). V was shortened by 5 bases and J by 5 bases, with 10 bases between the two germline ends. The CDR3 consists of 12 residues. The germline V gene encodes CDR1 SGHTS and CDR2 YDEGEE. CDR3 in amino acids: CASREGGYGYTF. In DNA, the CDR3 is TGTGCCAGCAGAGAAGGGGGTTATGGCTACACCTTC.

The rearrangement links TRBV9 to TRBJ1-1, with 7 positions matching TRBD1. Germline-derived CDR1 and CDR2 are SGDLS and YYNGEE. This CDR3 has 14 amino acids. J was trimmed by 11 bases and V by 4 bases; bases with no gene match: 14. The CDR3 coding sequence is TGTGCCAGCAGCACTCGGGACAGCCTTCGGGGGGCTTTCTTT. This translates into CASSTRDSLRGAFF.

Concerning this clone: In this CDR3 the conserved last residue, phenylalanine or tryptophan, is missing, so a read error is likely. V is TRBV5-1 and J is TRBJ2-7; 7 bases are shared with TRBD2. The CDR3 has 13 residues. Germline trimming cut 4 bases from V and 6 bases from J; bases unmatched to any gene: 7. Germline CDR1 SGHRS, CDR2 YFSETQ. As DNA, the CDR3 is TGCGCCAGCAGCAAGGACGGCGGGGGCGAGCAGTACCTC. Translation gives CASSKDGGGEQYL.

The chain links TRBV7-9 to TRBJ2-1; 8 positions agree with TRBD2. Looked up from germline, CDR1 is SEHNR and CDR2 is FQNEAQ (reference sequence). The CDR3 length is 16 residues. The V and J ends lost 4 bases and 3 bases, in that order; junction bases with no gene match: 8. The DNA for the CDR3 is TGTGCCAGCAGCTCCTCGGGAGGGAAACACTACAATGAGCAGTTCTTC. Translated, it gives CASSSSGGKHYNEQFF. Together with reference TRBV7-9 and TRBJ2-1, the CDR3 gives the full variable domain: DTGVSQNPRHKITKRGQNVTFRCDPISEHNRLYWYRQTLGQGPEFLTYFQNEAQLEKSRLLSDRFSAERPKGSFSTLEIQRTEQGDSAMYLCASSSSGGKHYNEQFFGPGTRLTVL.

The rearrangement joins TRBV5-1 to TRBJ1-1; 10 bases match TRBD1. CDR3 length: 15 amino acids. With V trimmed by 4 bases and J by 6 bases, 9 bases remained unmatched. The V gene's germline CDR1 is SGHRS and CDR2 YFSETQ. CDR3 DNA sequence: TGCGCCAGCAGCCCATGGGACAGGGGAACGGCTGAAGCTTTCTTT. Translated, it gives CASSPWDRGTAEAFF.

This clone was counted a few times. Compared with germline, one end of the junction differs, possibly owing to a read error. The rearrangement joins TRBV7-9 to TRBJ1-1; the match to TRBD1 covers 8 bases. Germline V gene lookup returns CDR1 SEHNR and CDR2 FQNEAQ (reference sequence). The CDR3 runs to 12 residues. This CDR3 reads CASSREPGDRIF. CDR3 in DNA: TGTGCCAGCAGCCGGGAACCCGGGGACAGGATTTTT.

This clone was observed a few times. V gene TRBV11-2 combines with J gene TRBJ1-4, with a possible D match to TRBD1 (6 bases). Trimming removed 5 bases from V and 10 bases from J, with 23 bases in between. The CDR3 runs to 16 residues. Germline lookup yields CDR1 SGHAT and CDR2 FQNNGV. The CDR3 DNA follows: TGTGCCAGCAGCCCGAATACCGGGACACAAAACGGAAAACTGTTTTTT. Protein product: CASSPNTGTQNGKLFF.

The chain couples TRBV7-9 to TRBJ1-1; possibly TRBD1 for D (5 bases). The germline V gene encodes CDR1 SEHNR and CDR2 FQNEAQ (reference sequence). V shed 2 bases and J shed 1 base, with 17 bases lying between them. The CDR3 consists of 17 residues. The CDR3 coding sequence is TGTGCCAGCAGCTTAATGGGGGGTAGCGTAGCGAACACTGAAGCTTTCTTT. Amino acid sequence: CASSLMGGSVANTEAFF.

CDR3 DNA sequence: TGCGCCAGCAGTGAGGTTGGACAGGGGGTCGCTGAAGCTTTCTTT. Translated: CASSEVGQGVAEAFF. The rearrangement links TRBV10-1 to TRBJ1-1; 10 bases are a match to TRBD1. V lost 2 bases to trimming and J lost 6 bases; unmatched junction nucleotides: 6. CDR1 and CDR2 (germline): WNHNN, SYGVQD (reference sequence). This CDR3 contains 15 residues.

This clone was counted a few times. V and J are TRBV30 and TRBJ1-2; weak D call: TRBD1 (5 bases). The germline gives CDR1 GTSNPN, CDR2 SVGIG (reference sequence). The germline V and J ends were trimmed by 2 bases and 5 bases, with 12 bases remaining between them. The CDR3 contains 13 residues. The CDR3, as DNA: TGTGCCTGGAGTCCGGACATGGAGTATGGCTACACCTTC. Its protein is CAWSPDMEYGYTF.

The gene calls are TRBV4-2 and TRBJ1-5, with 7 bases that match TRBD1. Unmatched junction bases numbered 9, after V lost 1 base and J lost 6 bases. This CDR3 comprises 16 residues. Germline values: CDR1 LGHNA, CDR2 YNFKEQ. The CDR3 bases are TGTGCCAGCAGCCAAGGGGGGATAGGGGGCGGTCAGCCCCAGCATTTT. It yields the protein CASSQGGIGGGQPQHF.

The sample holds a few counts of this clone. The chain uses TRBV5-1 and TRBJ1-2, with 10 bases fitting TRBD1. From germline, CDR1 is SGHRS and CDR2 YFSETQ. The CDR3 spans 14 residues. V lost 4 bases to trimming and J lost 4 bases; unmatched junction nucleotides: 4. The CDR3 loop reads CASSEGQGSYGYTF. In DNA, the CDR3 is TGCGCCAGCAGCGAGGGACAGGGGTCCTATGGCTACACCTTC. Variable domain in full (rest from reference TRBV5-1 and TRBJ1-2): KAGVTQTPRYLIKTRGQQVTLSCSPISGHRSVSWYQQTPGQGLQFLFEYFSETQRNKGNFPGRFSGRQFSNSRSEMNVSTLELGDSALYLCASSEGQGSYGYTFGSGTRLTVV.

This clone was seen only a few times. The J gene is TRBJ2-7, the V gene TRBV5-1, with a tentative D call TRBD1 (5 bases). The CDR3 is 14 amino acids. The germline V gene encodes CDR1 SGHRS and CDR2 YFSETQ. Trimming removed 3 bases at V and 5 bases at J, with 15 bases between. CDR3 region: CASSWGLVSDEQYF. As DNA, the CDR3 is TGCGCCAGCAGCTGGGGCTTAGTGTCGGACGAGCAGTACTTC.

This clone was detected a few times. This chain links TRBV7-9 with TRBJ1-2; D is uncertain. Germline CDR1 SEHNR, CDR2 FQNEAQ (reference sequence). V shed 1 base and J shed 0 bases, with 9 bases lying between them. The CDR3 is made up of 15 amino acids. CDR3 loop: CASSLEYGANYGYTF. CDR3 in DNA: TGTGCCAGCAGCTTAGAATACGGAGCTAACTATGGCTACACCTTC.

The chain is built from TRBV15 and TRBJ2-5; 10 nucleotides line up with TRBD1. The CDR3 contains 15 residues. The J segment lost 7 bases and the V segment lost 0 bases, leaving 5 bases of the junction unmatched. CDR1 is LNHNV, CDR2 YYDKDF, per germline (reference sequence). The CDR3 DNA is TGTGCCACCAGCAGAGATCGCAGACAGGGGGCGACCCAGTACTTC. It yields the protein CATSRDRRQGATQYF.